These 8 T cell receptor beta chains were all obtained from the same sample, sequenced in a study of cytomegalovirus exposure and HLA in healthy donors. The PCR employed 60 Vbeta primers together with 13 Jbeta primers. The data were produced by immunoSEQ multiplex PCR, yet TCRdb's version contains in-frame clones alone and is incomplete. The table lists about 160,000 clones, roughly 84% of them singletons. The sample comprised PBMCs. These receptors originate from a man in his forties or fifties in good health and CMV-seropositive.

The chain is built from TRBV5-1 and TRBJ1-1, with TRBD1 matching 8 bases. The CDR3 length is 13 residues. The germline gives CDR1 SGHRS, CDR2 YFSETQ. The J segment lost 7 bases and the V segment lost 4 bases, leaving 6 bases of the junction unmatched. The CDR3 nucleotides read TGCGCCAGCAGCGCGAGACAGGGGATTGAAGCTTTCTTT. It yields the protein CASSARQGIEAFF.

The chain carries TRBV18 and TRBJ1-3; weak D call: TRBD1 (6 bases). Trimming stripped 2 bases from V and 0 bases from J, with 11 bases between. CDR1 is KGHSH, CDR2 LQKENI, per germline. CDR3 length equals 16 residues. The CDR3 spells CASSPRDILSGNTIYF. The DNA for the CDR3 is TGTGCCAGCTCACCAAGGGACATTCTCTCTGGAAACACCATATATTTT.

V gene TRBV30 combines with J gene TRBJ2-2; the match to TRBD1 covers 7 bases. Germline trimming cut 1 base from V and 3 bases from J; bases unmatched to any gene: 2. The CDR3 loop spans 14 amino acids. CDR1 GTSNPN and CDR2 SVGIG come from the germline V gene (reference sequence). The CDR3 spells CAWSEGTDTGELFF. The CDR3 region has the DNA TGTGCCTGGAGTGAGGGGACAGACACCGGGGAGCTGTTTTTT.

The rearrangement uses TRBV6-1 and TRBJ1-1, with a tentative D call TRBD1 (5 bases). There are 13 residues in the CDR3. Between the trimmed V and J ends, which lost 8 bases and 1 base, there was a span of 11 bases. Germline CDR1 reads MNHNS; CDR2 reads SASEGT. This CDR3 is CASGEGANTEAFF. For the CDR3, the DNA is TGTGCCAGCGGGGAAGGGGCGAACACTGAAGCTTTCTTT.

This chain connects TRBV7-8 to TRBJ2-2, with D possibly TRBD1 on 5 matching bases. The V end lost 2 bases, the J end lost 2 bases, and 12 bases lay between the germline ends. Germline-derived CDR1 and CDR2 are SGHVS and FQNEAQ. The CDR3 runs 16 residues. CDR3 sequence (DNA): TGTGCCAGCAGCTTAACGCGTCAGGGCAACACCGGGGAGCTGTTTTTT. It is translated as CASSLTRQGNTGELFF.

The genes are TRBV27 and TRBJ1-2, with 7 positions matching TRBD1. CDR1 is MNHEY, CDR2 SMNVEV, per germline (reference sequence). There are 15 residues in the CDR3. V was clipped by 5 bases and J by 3 bases; unmatched bases: 9. The CDR3 is CASSPTLDRDYGYTF. CDR3 nucleotide sequence: TGTGCCAGCAGTCCGACCCTCGACAGGGACTATGGCTACACCTTC.

The table lists this clone with a count of one. The genes are TRBV19 and TRBJ2-1, with D maybe TRBD2 (7 bases). CDR3 length: 14 residues. Trimming pared 8 bases from V and 6 bases from J, leaving 17 bases between. Germline values: CDR1 LNHDA, CDR2 SQIVND (reference sequence). In DNA, the CDR3 is TGTGCCAGTGAGGTTGGGGGGGGCCTCAATGAGCAGTTCTTC. It specifies CASEVGGGLNEQFF.

The sample holds a few counts of this clone. This rearrangement joins TRBV2 to TRBJ2-5, with 9 nucleotides matching TRBD2. Germline CDR1 and CDR2: SNHLY and FYNNEI. The CDR3 has 14 residues. The ends lost 6 bases at V and 5 bases at J; junction bases unmatched: 7. CDR3 DNA: TGTGCCAGCAGATGGCGGGGGGGCTCTGAGACCCAGTACTTC. It translates to CASRWRGGSETQYF.